Below are 31 T cell receptor beta chains sequenced from a single sample in a study of T cell responses to AZD1222 COVID-19 vaccine. Measured with immunoSEQ multiplex PCR; TCRdb has only the in-frame clones, and not every one. The data contain more than 95,000 clones, 75% to 90% of them seen just once; the ten biggest clones take up over 8.5%. The source was peripheral blood, collected on day 0 of MenACWY control vaccination. These receptors all come from an adult in good health.

This clone was counted once. The chain couples TRBV2 to TRBJ1-4; 7 bases are a match to TRBD1. Trimming took 4 bases from V and 3 from J; bases not matched to a gene: 5. Germline V gene lookup returns CDR1 SNHLY and CDR2 FYNNEI. The CDR3 is 15 residues long. This CDR3 is CASSAQGTPNEKLFF. The CDR3, as DNA: TGTGCCAGCAGTGCACAGGGGACACCTAATGAAAAACTGTTTTTT.

V gene TRBV12-3 or TRBV12-4 combines with J gene TRBJ1-1; D is uncertain. This CDR3 spans 13 amino acids. The V end was cut by 6 bases, the J end by 5 bases, with 13 bases between. CDR3 residues: CASSALRATEAFF. CDR3 nucleotides: TGTGCCAGCAGCGCCCTGAGGGCAACTGAAGCTTTCTTT.

The gene calls are TRBV10-3 and TRBJ2-1, with 13 positions matching TRBD2. Germline CDR1 is ENHRY and CDR2 is SYGVKD. The CDR3 runs 18 residues. V shed 10 bases and J 7 bases; nucleotides not matched to a gene: 19. The CDR3 nucleotides read TGTGCCACCAGGACAGGGGGCGGACTAGCGGGAGAAACGAATGAGCAGTTCTTC. Its translation is CATRTGGGLAGETNEQFF.

V is TRBV4-3 and J is TRBJ1-1; D not certain. From germline, CDR1 is LGHNA and CDR2 YSLEER. This CDR3 has 13 residues. V dropped 3 bases and J dropped 1 base, with 6 bases sitting between them. CDR3 sequence: CASSQQRNTEAFF. In nucleotides, the CDR3 is TGCGCCAGCAGCCAGCAGAGGAACACTGAAGCTTTCTTT.

This clone was observed a single time. The rearrangement uses TRBV4-3 and TRBJ1-2; D may be TRBD1 (6 bases). Between the trimmed V and J ends, which lost 0 bases and 0 bases, there was a span of 11 bases. The V gene's germline CDR1 is LGHNA and CDR2 YSLEER. CDR3 length: 16 residues. The CDR3 DNA reads as TGCGCCAGCAGCCAAGATGGCCAGGGGCCTAACTATGGCTACACCTTC. Translating it yields CASSQDGQGPNYGYTF.

The chain combines TRBV2 with TRBJ2-1, with D uncertain. This CDR3 has 13 amino acids. The V and J ends lost 6 bases and 8 bases respectively, with 14 bases between them. The V gene's germline CDR1 is SNHLY and CDR2 FYNNEI. The CDR3 here is CASSLGALDEQFF. The CDR3 DNA is TGTGCCAGCAGCCTAGGAGCCTTAGATGAGCAGTTCTTC. Full variable domain (rest looked up from reference TRBV2 and TRBJ2-1): EPEVTQTPSHQVTQMGQEVILRCVPISNHLYFYWYRQILGQKVEFLVSFYNNEISEKSEIFDDQFSVERPDGSNFTLKIRSTKLEDSAMYFCASSLGALDEQFFGPGTRLTVL.

This rearrangement joins TRBV28 to TRBJ2-5, with 8 positions matching TRBD1. Germline assignment: CDR1 MDHEN and CDR2 SYDVKM. After removal of 6 bases from V and 1 base from J, the junction contained 4 bases not matched to a gene. The CDR3 length is 14 residues. CDR3 sequence reads: CASSQTGGQETQYF. The DNA of the CDR3 is TGTGCCAGCAGCCAAACAGGGGGCCAAGAGACCCAGTACTTC. The whole variable domain, remainder taken from reference TRBV28 and TRBJ2-5, is DVKVTQSSRYLVKRTGEKVFLECVQDMDHENMFWYRQDPGLGLRLIYFSYDVKMKEKGDIPEGYSVSREKKERFSLILESASTNQTSMYLCASSQTGGQETQYFGPGTRLLVL.

The chain employs TRBV10-2 and TRBJ2-5; D may match TRBD1 or TRBD2 (6 bases each). This CDR3 spans 12 amino acids. The germline V gene has CDR1 WSHSY and CDR2 SAAADI. V gave up 8 bases and J gave up 5 bases, with 12 bases separating them. CDR3 loop: CASGGGGETQYF. The DNA for the CDR3 is TGCGCCAGCGGAGGGGGAGGCGAGACCCAGTACTTC.

Note on this clone: The junction departs from germline at one end; a sequencing error may be responsible. V is TRBV12-3 or TRBV12-4 and J is TRBJ2-7; D may be TRBD1 (6 bases). This CDR3 has 13 amino acids. In DNA form, the CDR3 reads TGTACCAGCAGTTGGGACACCCCCTACGAGCAGTACTTC. Translation gives CTSSWDTPYEQYF.

The chain links TRBV28 to TRBJ2-7, with TRBD2 matching over 7 bases. In germline, CDR1 is MDHEN, CDR2 SYDVKM. J was trimmed by 1 base and V by 3 bases; bases with no gene match: 3. The CDR3 loop spans 14 amino acids. CDR3 sequence reads: CASSLREGSYEQYF. The CDR3 DNA sequence: TGTGCCAGCAGTTTGAGGGAGGGTTCCTACGAGCAGTACTTC.

V gene TRBV12-3 or TRBV12-4 combines with J gene TRBJ1-2; D call uncertain. This CDR3 is built from 13 residues. The V end was cut by 7 bases, the J end by 0 bases, with 9 bases between. The CDR3 bases are TGTGCCAGCAAGACTGGGGCTAACTATGGCTACACCTTC. Translating it yields CASKTGANYGYTF.

The J gene is TRBJ2-7, the V gene TRBV14; 12 bases are shared with TRBD2. This CDR3 has 18 amino acids. The J segment lost 0 bases and the V segment lost 1 base, leaving 7 bases of the junction unmatched. The germline gives CDR1 SGHDN, CDR2 FVKESK. CDR3 residues: CASSQGLAGVGLSYEQYF. The CDR3 region has the DNA TGTGCCAGCAGCCAAGGACTAGCGGGAGTGGGGCTCTCCTACGAGCAGTACTTC. Full variable domain (remainder filled in from reference TRBV14 and TRBJ2-7): EAGVTQFPSHSVIEKGQTVTLRCDPISGHDNLYWYRRVMGKEIKFLLHFVKESKQDESGMPNNRFLAERTGGTYSTLKVQPAELEDSGVYFCASSQGLAGVGLSYEQYFGPGTRLTVT.

The chain is built from TRBV5-1 and TRBJ1-2; TRBD1 matches at 8 bases. CDR3 length: 16 residues. CDR1 SGHRS and CDR2 YFSETQ come from the germline V gene. Trimming removed 2 bases from V and 4 bases from J; junction bases left unmatched: 10. The CDR3 coding sequence is TGCGCCAGCAGCTTCAGGACAGGGCGGCCCGTCTATGGCTACACCTTC. Protein sequence: CASSFRTGRPVYGYTF.

CDR3 amino acids: CASRDWGRAFNQPQHF. As DNA, the CDR3 is TGTGCCAGCAGGGACTGGGGCAGAGCCTTTAATCAGCCCCAGCATTTT. The V and J genes are TRBV6-6 and TRBJ1-5; a weak D match, TRBD1 (5 bases). The germline V and J ends were trimmed by 6 bases and 4 bases, with 19 bases remaining between them. CDR1 and CDR2 (germline): MNHNY, SVGAGI (reference sequence). The CDR3 has 16 residues.

This clone has just one count. The chain joins TRBV30 to TRBJ1-2; no definite D call. The CDR3 is 12 residues long. Germline-derived CDR1 and CDR2 are GTSNPN and SVGIG (reference sequence). V was clipped by 0 bases and J by 4 bases, with 6 bases between them. CDR3: CAWSVGGYGYTF. CDR3 nucleotides: TGTGCCTGGAGTGTCGGCGGCTATGGCTACACCTTC.

This clone was seen once. The chain employs TRBV7-9 and TRBJ2-3; 9 bases align to TRBD2. V was pared by 5 bases and J by 2 bases, with 17 bases of the junction left unmatched. Germline V gene sequence: CDR1 SEHNR, CDR2 FQNEAQ (reference sequence). The CDR3 loop spans 19 amino acids. The CDR3 here is CASSRGATGAGGLTDTQYF. CDR3 sequence (DNA): TGTGCCAGCAGCCGCGGCGCCACAGGGGCGGGAGGGCTCACAGATACGCAGTATTTT.

The table lists this clone with a count of one. The chain carries TRBV7-8 and TRBJ1-1; D unclear. The V gene lost 1 base and the J gene lost 0 bases, with 6 bases spanning the gap. Germline assignment: CDR1 SGHVS and CDR2 FQNEAQ. The CDR3 has 14 amino acids. The CDR3, as DNA: TGTGCCAGCAGCTTAGGGCATCTGAACACTGAAGCTTTCTTT. Translation: CASSLGHLNTEAFF.

The chain recombines TRBV7-2 with TRBJ1-1; D possibly corresponds to TRBD1 (5 bases). The length of the CDR3 is 14 residues. V was clipped by 3 bases and J by 2 bases, with 10 bases between them. Germline-derived CDR1 and CDR2 are SGHTA and FQGNSA. The chain's CDR3 is CASSFPGTNTEAFF. The DNA for the CDR3 is TGTGCCAGCAGCTTTCCGGGGACTAACACTGAAGCTTTCTTT.

The chain joins TRBV3-1 (or the pseudogene TRBV3-2) to TRBJ2-7; 14 nucleotides match TRBD2. Per the germline V gene, CDR1 is LGHDT and CDR2 is YNNKEL (reference sequence). V shed 1 base, J shed 1 base, and the junction held 0 bases outside the gene matches. CDR3 length equals 16 residues. This CDR3 is CASSQGLAGGSYEQYF. As DNA, the CDR3 is TGTGCCAGCAGCCAAGGACTAGCGGGAGGGTCCTACGAGCAGTACTTC.

This clone was seen only once. The chain joins TRBV7-3 to TRBJ2-5, with D uncertain. Germline CDR1 reads SGHTA; CDR2 reads FQGTGA. The CDR3 covers 13 residues. V lost 6 bases and J 4 bases, leaving 12 bases between the germline ends. CDR3 sequence reads: CASSRSVAETQYF. The CDR3 nucleotides are TGTGCCAGCAGTCGTAGTGTGGCAGAGACCCAGTACTTC.

V and J are TRBV27 and TRBJ2-1; D possibly corresponds to TRBD2 (6 bases). The CDR3 length is 13 residues. Trimming took off 4 bases at V and 6 bases at J, with 10 bases between the two ends. Germline loops: CDR1 MNHEY, CDR2 SMNVEV (reference sequence). CDR3 amino acids: CASSSWRGNEQFF. The CDR3 DNA follows: TGTGCCAGCAGTTCGTGGAGGGGCAATGAGCAGTTCTTC.

V usage is TRBV7-6 and J usage is TRBJ2-2, with D possibly being TRBD2 (7 bases). The CDR3 runs to 17 residues. Germline lookup yields CDR1 SGHVS and CDR2 FNYEAQ. Trimming removed 5 bases at V and 5 bases at J, with 21 bases between. CDR3: CASSPEAGGARTGELFF. The CDR3 nucleotides are TGTGCCAGCAGCCCCGAGGCTGGGGGGGCGAGGACCGGGGAGCTGTTTTTT.

The CDR3 loop is CASSFRLEVEQFF. DNA for the CDR3: TGTGCCAGCAGCTTCCGGCTAGAAGTTGAGCAGTTCTTC. V usage is TRBV7-9 and J usage is TRBJ2-1, with D unclear. V was cut by 3 bases and J by 9 bases, with 12 bases left in between. The germline V gene has CDR1 SEHNR and CDR2 FQNEAQ (reference sequence). The CDR3 is 13 amino acids.

The genes are TRBV11-3 and TRBJ2-1; no definite D call. Germline lookup yields CDR1 SGHNT and CDR2 YENEEA. CDR3 length equals 12 residues. V dropped 5 bases and J dropped 5 bases, with 7 bases sitting between them. For the CDR3, the DNA is TGTGCCAGCAGCGAGAACGACAATGAGCAGTTCTTC. Translated, it gives CASSENDNEQFF. Complete variable domain (other parts from reference TRBV11-3 and TRBJ2-1): EAGVVQSPRYKIIEKKQPVAFWCNPISGHNTLYWYLQNLGQGPELLIRYENEEAVDDSQLPKDRFSAERLKGVDSTLKIQPAELGDSAVYLCASSENDNEQFFGPGTRLTVL.

The chain uses TRBV29-1 and TRBJ1-1; D ambiguous. Trimming left V 4 bases short and J 3 bases short, with 15 bases between. The CDR3 contains 14 residues. From germline, CDR1 is SQVTM and CDR2 ANQGSEA. The CDR3 nucleotides are TGCAGCGTTGGCCCCCGGGTTGCGGACACTGAAGCTTTCTTT. This encodes CSVGPRVADTEAFF.

This chain links TRBV6-2 or TRBV6-3 with TRBJ1-3; 7 bases match TRBD1. The CDR3 sequence is 16 residues long. Germline CDR1 and CDR2: MNHEY and SVGEGT. V trimming: 5 bases; J trimming: 0 bases; junction bases outside the gene matches: 7. This chain's CDR3 is CASSRPGQRSGNTIYF. CDR3 bases: TGTGCCAGCAGTCGCCCGGGACAGCGCTCTGGAAACACCATATATTTT.

The chain carries TRBV29-1 and TRBJ2-7, with TRBD2 matching 7 bases. Germline trimming cut 0 bases from V and 2 bases from J; bases unmatched to any gene: 10. In germline, CDR1 is SQVTM, CDR2 ANQGSEA. CDR3 length: 16 amino acids. CDR3 loop: CSVEEWASGNTYEQYF. In DNA, the CDR3 is TGCAGCGTTGAAGAGTGGGCTAGCGGAAATACCTACGAGCAGTACTTC.

The chain is built from TRBV20-1 and TRBJ1-1, with D unresolved. The V gene lost 3 bases and the J gene lost 1 base, with 6 bases spanning the gap. Germline CDR1 DFQATT, CDR2 SNEGSKA (reference sequence). The CDR3 is made up of 12 amino acids. CDR3 in DNA: TGCAGTGCTAGTCAGGAGAACACTGAAGCTTTCTTT. It encodes CSASQENTEAFF.

V is TRBV30 and J is TRBJ2-1, with D possibly TRBD1 on 6 matching bases. Germline CDR1 is GTSNPN and CDR2 is SVGIG (reference sequence). The CDR3 runs 12 residues. V was trimmed by 3 bases and J by 10 bases, leaving 13 bases between them. In DNA form, the CDR3 reads TGTGCCTGGAGCCCGACAGGCCGGGAGCAGTTCTTC. It yields the protein CAWSPTGREQFF.

J is TRBJ1-1 and V is TRBV7-9; a possible D gene is TRBD1 (5 bases). CDR1 SEHNR and CDR2 FQNEAQ come from the germline V gene (reference sequence). This CDR3 contains 14 residues. Between the trimmed V and J ends, which lost 8 bases and 0 bases, there was a span of 13 bases. The CDR3 DNA reads TGTGCCAGCTATTCCGGGACGTTGAACACTGAAGCTTTCTTT. Translating it yields CASYSGTLNTEAFF.

The gene calls are TRBV12-2 and TRBJ1-5; the D call TRBD1 from the table was never checked on the DNA. TRBV12-2 is shown as a pseudogene. The CDR3 runs to 15 residues. CDR3 residues: CASRLQTGSNQPQHF. CDR3 nucleotide sequence: TGTGCAAGTCGCCTACAGACAGGGTCCAATCAGCCCCAGCATTTT.